The TCR beta chain described here comes from a study of CD8 T cells in ankylosing spondylitis. Study results and caveats: Some of these motif variants have turned up before, in reports on reactive arthritis synovial fluid and blood. Blood of patients with ankylosing spondylitis appeared to be characterized by a TCR beta motif of several highly homologous variants.

Each CDR3 protein gets one entry after TCRdb re-called the 5' RACE reads with MiXCR. The sample lists 35,000 to 50,000 distinct CDR3 sequences, 4% occurring once. The sample holds many counts of this clonotype. Its target is unknown. After removal of 3 bases from V and 3 bases from J, the junction contained 10 bases not matched to a gene. Germline V gene sequence: CDR1 SGDLS, CDR2 YYNGEE. CDR3 length: 17 amino acids. The gene calls are TRBV9 and TRBJ1-2; 11 bases line up with TRBD1. The sample was blood, either unsorted or a sorted T cell fraction (not recorded which). The sequence was obtained from a female donor with ankylosing spondylitis or in good health (not recorded which). In nucleotides, the CDR3 is TGTGCCAGCAGCGACCGAAGGACAGGGGGCGCGGACTATGGCTACACCTTC. Translating gives CASSDRRTGGADYGYTF.